A selection of T cell receptor beta chains follows, all from one sample in a study of blood T cell repertoires in COVID-19. Here immunoSEQ multiplex PCR was the method, and the copy in TCRdb shows in-frame clones only, minus some. The sample includes approximately 170,000 clones, under 85% seen only once; the top ten take approximately 12%. Sequenced: PBMCs or T cells enriched from blood (not recorded which). Every receptor here comes from a man aged 50 to 59 who had recovered from COVID-19. CDR3s include the opening cysteine and the closing phenylalanine or tryptophan. Fields, in order: V gene, clone size, J gene, D gene, CDR3 DNA, CDR3 protein. D genes are given only for firm matches. Clone sizes are given selectively: once, few, many, or a class where the clone is expanded.

TRBV19,many,TRBJ1-3,TRBD1,TGTGCCAGTAGTATTCGCGGGACAGGGCCTTCTGGAAACACCATATATTTT,CASSIRGTGPSGNTIYF
TRBV19,.,TRBJ2-3,TRBD2,TGTGCCAGTAGTGCCATAGCGGGGGACACAGATACGCAGTATTTT,CASSAIAGDTDTQYF
TRBV7-2,.,TRBJ2-7,TRBD2,TGTGCCAGCAGCCTTAGCGGGGGGCAAGGGGAGCAGTACTTC,CASSLSGGQGEQYF
TRBV9,.,TRBJ1-3,.,TGTGCCAGCAGCGTCGGGGGGCTAGCAGGAAACACCATATATTTT,CASSVGGLAGNTIYF
TRBV19,.,TRBJ1-1,TRBD1,TGTGCCAGTAGGGAACAGGGGCGGAACACTGAAGCTTTCTTT,CASREQGRNTEAFF
TRBV5-4,once,TRBJ1-4,TRBD1,TGTGCCAGCAGTTACAGGGGGCACACTAATGAAAAACTGTTTTTT,CASSYRGHTNEKLFF
TRBV7-2,.,TRBJ2-1,.,TGTGCCAGCAGCTCGTTCAAGGTTGGGTTTTCCCAGGGGAATGAGCAGTTCTTC,CASSSFKVGFSQGNEQFF
TRBV10-3,.,TRBJ2-2,TRBD2,TGTGCCATCAGTGATAGCGGGGAGGAGCTGTTTTTT,CAISDSGEELFF
TRBV4-1,.,TRBJ1-2,.,TGCGCCAGCAGCCAAGATTCAGGGATCTATGGCTACACCTTC,CASSQDSGIYGYTF
TRBV30,.,TRBJ1-1,TRBD1,TGTGCCTGGACCGGGGGACAGGGGACTGAAGCTTTCTTT,CAWTGGQGTEAFF
TRBV18,.,TRBJ1-1,.,TGTGCCAGCTCACCGATCCGGGGAGAGAACACTGAAGCTTTCTTT,CASSPIRGENTEAFF
TRBV27,.,TRBJ1-4,.,TGTGCCAGCAGTTCACTAGGCCAATCGGGGGAAAAACTGTTTTTT,CASSSLGQSGEKLFF
TRBV18,.,TRBJ2-5,TRBD1,TGTGCCAGCCGCCGGACAGGCGCCCAAGAGACCCAGTACTTC,CASRRTGAQETQYF
TRBV4-2,.,TRBJ2-1,.,TGTGCCAGCAGCCAACTCGGGACTTCTGTTGAGCAGTTCTTC,CASSQLGTSVEQFF
TRBV18,.,TRBJ1-1,.,TGTGCCAGCCCACCCGAGGGTGGCTCGAACACTGAAGCTTTCTTT,CASPPEGGSNTEAFF
TRBV3-1/TRBV3-2,once,TRBJ2-4,TRBD2,TGTGCCAGCAGCCCGCTAGCGGGGGCAAACATTCAGTACTTC,CASSPLAGANIQYF
TRBV30,few,TRBJ1-6,.,TGTGCCTGGAGTCCCTTCGGGAGGTTAAGCTCACCCCTCCACTTT,CAWSPFGRLSSPLHF
TRBV7-9,.,TRBJ2-5,.,TGTGCCAGCAGCGTCCAGTACGGGATCCGAGAGACCCAGTACTTC,CASSVQYGIRETQYF
TRBV9,.,TRBJ1-2,.,TGTGCCAGCAGCCAAGTAGGGGGTCGTGGCTACACCTTC,CASSQVGGRGYTF
TRBV6-2/TRBV6-3,.,TRBJ1-6,.,TGTGCCAGCAGTTTTTCAGGGGTGAATTCACCCCTCCACTTT,CASSFSGVNSPLHF
TRBV15,.,TRBJ2-5,TRBD2,TGTGCCACCAGCGGGGCTAGCGGGGGGAAAGAGACCCAGTACTTC,CATSGASGGKETQYF
TRBV5-1,once,TRBJ2-3,.,TGCGCCAGCAGCTCAGGACCCCGGGGGGCCACAGATACGCAGTATTTT,CASSSGPRGATDTQYF
TRBV2,.,TRBJ1-3,.,TGTGCCAGCAGTGATGTGACAGGCGCTGGAAACACCATATATTTT,CASSDVTGAGNTIYF
TRBV7-2,.,TRBJ2-7,TRBD1,TGTGCCAGCAGCCGGGACAGGACGACCCCCTACGAGCAGTACTTC,CASSRDRTTPYEQYF
TRBV28,.,TRBJ2-1,.,TGTGCCAGCAGTGGGTACGCGGGGAGCTCCTACAATGAGCAGTTCTTC,CASSGYAGSSYNEQFF
TRBV9,once,TRBJ1-2,TRBD1,TGTGCCAGCAGCGTCCGGGACAGGGATGGCTACACCTTC,CASSVRDRDGYTF
TRBV6-5,.,TRBJ2-7,.,TGTGCCAGCAGTTACATAAGTGGTGAGGGCGAGCAGTACTTC,CASSYISGEGEQYF
TRBV5-8,.,TRBJ2-3,.,TGTGCCAGCAGCTTGGGTTGGGCTAGCACAGATACGCAGTATTTT,CASSLGWASTDTQYF
TRBV4-2,.,TRBJ2-2,TRBD1,TGTGCCAGCAGCCAAGATCTTACAGGGGGCAACACCGGGGAGCTGTTTTTT,CASSQDLTGGNTGELFF
TRBV6-2/TRBV6-3,.,TRBJ2-2,.,TGTGCCAGCAGTACCTCGACAGGTTACACCGGGGAGCTGTTTTTT,CASSTSTGYTGELFF
TRBV3-1/TRBV3-2,.,TRBJ1-1,TRBD1,TGTGCCAGCAGCTCCACAGGGGGGACTGAAGCTTTCTTT,CASSSTGGTEAFF
TRBV4-1,once,TRBJ2-5,.,TGCGCCAGCAGCCTTTTGAGGGGAGGGACACGGGAGACCCAGTACTTC,CASSLLRGGTRETQYF
TRBV6-5,.,TRBJ2-1,.,TGTGCCAGCGGCTTAACCAGGAAGAATGAGCAGTTCTTC,CASGLTRKNEQFF
TRBV6-6,.,TRBJ1-1,.,TGTGCCAGCTTGAGAAAAACGAACACTGAAGCTTTCTTT,CASLRKTNTEAFF
TRBV28,once,TRBJ1-5,.,TGTGCCAGCAGTTTCGGCAGGGAAAGCAATCAGCCCCAGCATTTT,CASSFGRESNQPQHF
TRBV4-1,once,TRBJ1-5,.,TGCGCCAGCAGCCACCCAGATAATCAGCCCCAGCATTTT,CASSHPDNQPQHF
TRBV18,.,TRBJ1-4,.,TGTGCCAGCTCACCCGAGCGGAGGAGTGAAAAACTGTTTTTT,CASSPERRSEKLFF
TRBV20-1,once,TRBJ2-3,TRBD1,TGCAGTGCTAGTCCCTACCGGGGACAGGGATGGACAGATACGCAGTATTTT,CSASPYRGQGWTDTQYF
TRBV6-5,.,TRBJ1-6,TRBD1,TGTGCCAGCAGGCTGCAGGGGGGTTCTTCACCCCTCCACTTT,CASRLQGGSSPLHF
TRBV10-3,.,TRBJ1-6,TRBD1,TGTGCCATCACCACCCACGACAGGGAGAATTCACCCCTCCACTTT,CAITTHDRENSPLHF
TRBV6-1,.,TRBJ1-5,.,TGTGCCAGCAGTGAAGAGGTTAGGGGCCTGAGCAATCAGCCCCAGCATTTT,CASSEEVRGLSNQPQHF
TRBV7-9,.,TRBJ1-6,.,TGTGCCAGCAGCCGACAGAATTCACCCCTCCACTTT,CASSRQNSPLHF
TRBV7-9,.,TRBJ2-3,.,TGTGCCAGCAGCTTACAGGGGTCGAGCACAGATACGCAGTATTTT,CASSLQGSSTDTQYF
TRBV10-3,.,TRBJ1-5,TRBD1,TGTGCCATCAGTGGAGGGACAGGGGTCGGGCAGCCCCAGCATTTT,CAISGGTGVGQPQHF
TRBV19,.,TRBJ1-4,TRBD1,TGTGCCAGTAGTATAGGACAGGGAGACGAAAAACTGTTTTTT,CASSIGQGDEKLFF
TRBV28,.,TRBJ1-4,TRBD1,TGTGCCAGCAGTTTTGTAGGACAGGGTGGTGAAAAACTGTTTTTT,CASSFVGQGGEKLFF
TRBV27,.,TRBJ2-3,.,TGTGCCAGCAGTTCTAATGGACTTTCCCCTAGCACAGATACGCAGTATTTT,CASSSNGLSPSTDTQYF
TRBV10-2,.,TRBJ1-2,.,TGCGCCAGCCTCCAGGGGACCGCTAACTATGGCTACACCTTC,CASLQGTANYGYTF
TRBV9,.,TRBJ1-1,TRBD1,TGTGCCAGCAGCCCCGTAAGGGGGCGATTGGGATTTACTGAAGCTTTCTTT,CASSPVRGRLGFTEAFF
TRBV3-1/TRBV3-2,.,TRBJ2-7,TRBD1,TGTGCCAGCAGCCTCCGGACAGGGGGCGAGCAGTACTTC,CASSLRTGGEQYF